Given below is one TCR beta chain in context. The sample originates from a study of cytomegalovirus exposure and HLA in healthy donors. The V gene end was trimmed by 4 bases and the J gene end by 3 bases; junction bases not matched to a gene: 5. The CDR3 covers 14 residues. CDR1 is SGHRS and CDR2 is YFSETQ in the germline V gene. Amplification used 60 Vbeta primers and 13 Jbeta primers. This table comes from immunoSEQ multiplex PCR, and its TCRdb copy is limited to in-frame clones, with some not included. The sample carries 150,000 to 200,000 clones, approximately 82% recorded once. This receptor was obtained from a man in his forties in good health and CMV-seropositive. This chain connects TRBV5-1 to TRBJ2-7; 9 positions agree with TRBD1. The sequenced sample consisted of PBMCs. The CDR3 coding sequence is TGCGCCAGCAGCCCTAGGGACAGGGACTACGAGCAGTACTTC. It specifies CASSPRDRDYEQYF. Complete variable domain (other parts from reference TRBV5-1 and TRBJ2-7): KAGVTQTPRYLIKTRGQQVTLSCSPISGHRSVSWYQQTPGQGLQFLFEYFSETQRNKGNFPGRFSGRQFSNSRSEMNVSTLELGDSALYLCASSPRDRDYEQYFGPGTRLTVT.